This entry concerns a single TCR beta chain. Its antigen remains unidentified. Per-base qualities were not stored, and no clone one base away is much larger. In the same sample, other DNA sequences code for this CDR3. In Seattle, one collaborating source enrolled patients while the infection was active and tracked those patients longitudinally over the course of disease. Each collaborating institution followed its own protocols to collect whole blood in K2EDTA tubes. Collaborator samples were shipped for TCRbeta analysis as frozen whole blood, isolated PBMCs, or DNA extracted from either sample type. The CDR3 contains 13 residues, cysteine and phenylalanine counted. Kept here is only the CDR3 DNA, which spans 39 bases and is read in frame from base 1. Trimming costs V 0 bases and J 2 bases, and their ends lie 5 bases apart. The CDR1 and CDR2 encoded by the germline V gene are SGHRS and YFSETQ. TCRbeta CDR3 regions were amplified from genomic DNA using the immunoSEQ Assay, a bias-controlled multiplex PCR. The authors' analysis ran thus. The number of nucleated cells in each sample was estimated by amplification of reference gene primers within the assay. Sequence reads were collapsed and filtered to measure the absolute abundance of every unique TCRbeta CDR3 rearrangement. Productive Simpson clonality was computed per sample as the square root of Simpson's diversity index over productive rearrangements. The clones in this table, taken by TCRdb from immuneACCESS, are in-frame only. Not every clone is retained; where verified, under half of the shortfall comes from an unresolved V gene, and the cause of the rest is unknown. That table gives V, J and clone size, and the DNA gave D and trimming. Present in this sample are approximately 500,000 clones, 85% to 90% of which were seen just once. The top ten hold 7.5% to 9.5% of the sample.

The sample comes from a study of blood T cell repertoires in COVID-19 (dated by TCRdb to the early 2020s). Background on the whole study: The collaborator samples originated in the United States, Italy and Spain and spanned the acute and convalescent phases of COVID-19. The prospective study material was composed of cDNA or gDNA derived from T cells, B-cell-depleted T cells, or PBMCs. Deeply sampled blood TCRbeta repertoires from subjects exposed to, actively infected with, or recovered from COVID-19 were included in the dataset. The repertoires were made available in a free public database intended to serve as a resource for research on the immune response to SARS-CoV-2. Samples were obtained from the ongoing ImmuneRACE study (first 160 participants) and from 1,200 or so subjects provided by 6 global collaborators. A de-identified subject ID, COVID-19 status, age in years and sex were almost always included in the sample metadata. Where available, HLA class I and class II types were taken from metadata supplied by the sample provider and were not determined by assay-based typing. Findings and caveats that apply to the study as a whole: How much clinical and demographic metadata was included differed by source and by participant, and the metadata was provided uncurated.

What was sequenced was peripheral blood. This clonotype originated in a woman in her 50s with COVID-19, enrolled during active disease. The chain is encoded by TRBV5-1 joined to TRBJ2-5; the D gene identity is not certain. The DNA sequence is TGCGCCAGCAGCTTGGGGAGACAAGAGACCCAGTACTTC. This yields the protein CASSLGRQETQYF. With all but the CDR3 taken from the reference TRBV5-1 and TRBJ2-5 genes, the full variable domain is: KAGVTQTPRYLIKTRGQQVTLSCSPISGHRSVSWYQQTPGQGLQFLFEYFSETQRNKGNFPGRFSGRQFSNSRSEMNVSTLELGDSALYLCASSLGRQETQYFGPGTRLLVL.